Given below is one T cell receptor beta chain in context. Its antigen is not identified. The source of the sample is a study of monozygotic twins with cystic fibrosis. Study results and caveats: Monozygotic CF twins shared more identical nucleotide clonotypes than unrelated patients. In this small cohort, shared CDR3 numbers showed no association with age, concordance or disease severity.

Profiling relied on immunoSEQ multiplex PCR, and the TCRdb table lists in-frame clones only, not all of them. Of around 27,000 clones listed, about nine tenths are singletons. V lost 5 bases to trimming and J lost 1 base; unmatched junction nucleotides: 6. Germline CDR1 SGHRS, CDR2 YFSETQ. This CDR3 contains 15 residues. The gene calls are TRBV5-1 and TRBJ2-7; 10 nucleotides line up with TRBD2. Sequenced material: blood. The sequence was collected from a girl aged 2-10 years with cystic fibrosis. For the CDR3, the DNA is TGCGCCAGCAGGTACCTAGCGGGGGATTCCTACGAGCAGTACTTC. It encodes CASRYLAGDSYEQYF.